This T cell receptor beta chain was found in a study of T cell changes during pregnancy in multiple sclerosis. Using immunoSEQ multiplex PCR, the repertoire was profiled, and TCRdb retains in-frame clones only, with some absent. The table has tens of thousands of clones, about 88% seen once. This TCR came from a female donor in good health, enrolled as a control in a pregnancy study. The sequencing used CD4+ T cells from peripheral blood mononuclear cells, collected in the second trimester of pregnancy.

In DNA form, the CDR3 reads TGTGCCAGCAGCGTAGGGGCGGGGGTCCTCTCTGGGGCCAACGTCCTGACTTTC. Protein sequence: CASSVGAGVLSGANVLTF. The V call is TRBV9, the J call TRBJ2-6, with 7 bases that match TRBD2. The CDR3 is 18 amino acids. CDR1 and CDR2 from the germline V gene are SGDLS and YYNGEE. V shed 0 bases, J shed 0 bases, and the junction held 6 bases outside the gene matches.